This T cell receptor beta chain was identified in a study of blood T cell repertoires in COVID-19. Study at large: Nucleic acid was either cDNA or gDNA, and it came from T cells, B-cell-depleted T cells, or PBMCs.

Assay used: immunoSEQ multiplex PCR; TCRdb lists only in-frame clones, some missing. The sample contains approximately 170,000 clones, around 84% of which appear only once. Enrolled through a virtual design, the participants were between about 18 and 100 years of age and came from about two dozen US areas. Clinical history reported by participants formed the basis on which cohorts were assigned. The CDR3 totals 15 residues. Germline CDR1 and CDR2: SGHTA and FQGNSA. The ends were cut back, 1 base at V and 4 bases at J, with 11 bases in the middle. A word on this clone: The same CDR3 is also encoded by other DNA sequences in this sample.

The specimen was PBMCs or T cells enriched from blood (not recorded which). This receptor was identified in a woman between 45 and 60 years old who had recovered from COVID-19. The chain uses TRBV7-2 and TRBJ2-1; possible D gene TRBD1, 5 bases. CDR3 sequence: CASSLGWGRYNEQFF. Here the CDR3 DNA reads TGTGCCAGCAGCTTAGGATGGGGCAGGTACAATGAGCAGTTCTTC.